This entry features one T cell receptor beta chain sequence. Assay: immunoSEQ multiplex PCR; the TCRdb copy retains only in-frame clones and omits some. Seen here are some 71,000 clones, around 80% observed once, and the top ten hold around 22%. The sample comes from a study of blood T cell repertoires in COVID-19. V was clipped by 0 bases and J by 0 bases, with 19 bases between them. Per germline, CDR1 SGHDT and CDR2 YYEEEE. The CDR3 totals 19 residues. The chain combines TRBV5-6 with TRBJ2-1; possibly TRBD2 for D (6 bases). The source is a woman aged 45-65 years with acute or convalescent COVID-19. The sample comprised peripheral blood. CDR3: CASSLDLWRGPVSYNEQFF. In nucleotides, the CDR3 is TGTGCCAGCAGCTTGGACCTGTGGCGGGGCCCCGTCTCCTACAATGAGCAGTTCTTC.